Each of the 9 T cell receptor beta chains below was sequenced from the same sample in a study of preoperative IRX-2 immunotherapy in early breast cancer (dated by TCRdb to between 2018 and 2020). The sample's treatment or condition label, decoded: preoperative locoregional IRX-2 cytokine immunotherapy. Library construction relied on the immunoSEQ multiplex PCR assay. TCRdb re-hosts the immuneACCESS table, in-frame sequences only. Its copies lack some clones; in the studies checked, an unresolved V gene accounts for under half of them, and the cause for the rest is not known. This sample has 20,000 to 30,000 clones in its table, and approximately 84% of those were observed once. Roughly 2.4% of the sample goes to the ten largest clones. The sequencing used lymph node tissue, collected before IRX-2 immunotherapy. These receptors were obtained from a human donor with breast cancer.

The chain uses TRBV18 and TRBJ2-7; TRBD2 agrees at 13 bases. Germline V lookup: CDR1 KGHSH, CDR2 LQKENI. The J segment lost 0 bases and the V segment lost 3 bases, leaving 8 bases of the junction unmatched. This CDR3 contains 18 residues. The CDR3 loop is CASSPIGLAGASSYEQYF. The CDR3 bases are TGTGCCAGCTCACCTATAGGACTAGCGGGGGCGAGCTCCTACGAGCAGTACTTC.

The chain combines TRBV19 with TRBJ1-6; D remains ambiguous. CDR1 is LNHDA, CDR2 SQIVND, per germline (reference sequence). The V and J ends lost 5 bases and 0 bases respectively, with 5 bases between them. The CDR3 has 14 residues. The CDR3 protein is CASSFSSYNSPLHF. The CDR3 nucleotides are TGTGCCAGTAGTTTCAGCTCCTATAATTCACCCCTCCACTTT. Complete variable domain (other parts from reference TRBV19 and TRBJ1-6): DGGITQSPKYLFRKEGQNVTLSCEQNLNHDAMYWYRQDPGQGLRLIYYSQIVNDFQKGDIAEGYSVSREKKESFPLTVTSAQKNPTAFYLCASSFSSYNSPLHFGNGTRLTVT.

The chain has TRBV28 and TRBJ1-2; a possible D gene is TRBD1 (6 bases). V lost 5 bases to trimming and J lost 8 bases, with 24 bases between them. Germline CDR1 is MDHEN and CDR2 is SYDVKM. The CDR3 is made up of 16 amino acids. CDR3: CASSPLSDRIAWGYTF. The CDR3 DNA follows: TGTGCCAGCAGTCCCCTCTCTGACAGGATAGCATGGGGCTACACCTTC.

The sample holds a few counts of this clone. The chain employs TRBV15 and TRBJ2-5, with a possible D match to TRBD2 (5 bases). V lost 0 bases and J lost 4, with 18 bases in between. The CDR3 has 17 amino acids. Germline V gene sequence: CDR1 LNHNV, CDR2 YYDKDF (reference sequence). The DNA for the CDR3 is TGTGCCACCAGCAGAGATCGAGGACTCCTGATCGGAGAGACCCAGTACTTC. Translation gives CATSRDRGLLIGETQYF.

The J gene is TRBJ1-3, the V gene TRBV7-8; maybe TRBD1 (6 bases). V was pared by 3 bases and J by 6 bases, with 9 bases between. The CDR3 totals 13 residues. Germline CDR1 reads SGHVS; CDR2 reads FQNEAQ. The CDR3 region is CASSFRTENTIYF. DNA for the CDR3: TGTGCCAGCAGCTTCCGGACAGAAAACACCATATATTTT.

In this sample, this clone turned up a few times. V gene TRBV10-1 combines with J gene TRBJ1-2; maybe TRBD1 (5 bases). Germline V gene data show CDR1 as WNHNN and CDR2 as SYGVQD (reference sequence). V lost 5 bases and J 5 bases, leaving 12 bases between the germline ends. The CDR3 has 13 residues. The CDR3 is CASSPGARYGYTF. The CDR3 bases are TGCGCCAGCAGTCCCGGGGCTCGGTATGGCTACACCTTC.

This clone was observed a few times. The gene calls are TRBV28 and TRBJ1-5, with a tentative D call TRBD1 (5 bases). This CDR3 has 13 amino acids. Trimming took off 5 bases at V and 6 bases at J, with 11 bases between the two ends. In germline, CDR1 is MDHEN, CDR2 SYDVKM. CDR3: CASSARGLQPQHF. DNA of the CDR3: TGTGCCAGCAGTGCCCGGGGCCTTCAGCCCCAGCATTTT.

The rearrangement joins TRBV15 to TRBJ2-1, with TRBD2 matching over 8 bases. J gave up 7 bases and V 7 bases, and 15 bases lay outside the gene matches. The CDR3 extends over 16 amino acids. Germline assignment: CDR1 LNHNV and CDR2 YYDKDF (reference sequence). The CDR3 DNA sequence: TGTGCCACCACCGCCCGAATCGGGGGGGCCGGGAATGAGCAGTTCTTC. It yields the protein CATTARIGGAGNEQFF.

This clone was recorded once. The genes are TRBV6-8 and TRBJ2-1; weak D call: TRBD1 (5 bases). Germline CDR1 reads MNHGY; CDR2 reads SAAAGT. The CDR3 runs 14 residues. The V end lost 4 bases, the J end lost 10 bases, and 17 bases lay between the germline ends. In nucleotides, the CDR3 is TGTGCCAGCAGTTTATCCTCGGACACAAGCGAGCAGTTCTTC. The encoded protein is CASSLSSDTSEQFF.